This T cell receptor beta chain was sequenced during a study of cytomegalovirus exposure and HLA in healthy donors. This clone was observed once. PCR involved 60 Vbeta and 13 Jbeta primers. This table comes from immunoSEQ multiplex PCR, and its TCRdb copy is limited to in-frame clones, with some not included. The sample has about 180,000 clones, roughly 70% seen once; the top ten hold just under 3%. V lost 4 bases and J lost 8; bases outside the gene matches: 2. The CDR3 is made up of 12 amino acids. Germline loops: CDR1 ENHRY, CDR2 SYGVKD. The source of this sequence is a male donor in good health and CMV-seronegative. What was sequenced was PBMCs. The V and J genes are TRBV10-3 and TRBJ1-2; TRBD1 aligns across 9 bases. The CDR3 loop reads CAISGDRAGYTF. DNA of the CDR3: TGTGCCATCAGTGGGGACAGGGCGGGCTACACCTTC.